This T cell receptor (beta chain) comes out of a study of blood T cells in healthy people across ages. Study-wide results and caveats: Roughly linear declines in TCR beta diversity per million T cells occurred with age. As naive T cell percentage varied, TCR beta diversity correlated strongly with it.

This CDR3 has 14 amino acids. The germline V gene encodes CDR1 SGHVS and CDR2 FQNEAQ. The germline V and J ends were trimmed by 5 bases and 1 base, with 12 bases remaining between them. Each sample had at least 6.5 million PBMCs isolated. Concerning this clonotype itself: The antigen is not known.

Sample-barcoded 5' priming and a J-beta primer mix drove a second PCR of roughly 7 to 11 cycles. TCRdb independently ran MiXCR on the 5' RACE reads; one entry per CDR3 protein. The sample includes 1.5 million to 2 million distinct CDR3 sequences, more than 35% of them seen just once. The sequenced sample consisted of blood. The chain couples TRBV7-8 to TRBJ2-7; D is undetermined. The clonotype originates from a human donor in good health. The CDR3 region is CASSTGVLSYEQYF. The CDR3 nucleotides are TGTGCCAGCAGCACTGGAGTTCTTTCCTACGAGCAGTACTTC.